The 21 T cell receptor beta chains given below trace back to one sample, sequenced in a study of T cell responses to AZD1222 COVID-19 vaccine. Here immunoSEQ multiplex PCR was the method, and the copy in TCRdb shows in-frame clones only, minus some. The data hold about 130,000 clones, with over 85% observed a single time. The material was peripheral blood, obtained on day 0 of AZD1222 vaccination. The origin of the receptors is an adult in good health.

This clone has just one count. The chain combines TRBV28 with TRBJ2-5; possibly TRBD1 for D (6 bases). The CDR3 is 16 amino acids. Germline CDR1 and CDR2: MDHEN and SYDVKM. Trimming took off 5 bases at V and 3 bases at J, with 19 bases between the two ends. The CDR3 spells CASSGREGQGEETQYF. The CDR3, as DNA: TGTGCCAGCAGTGGACGCGAGGGACAAGGGGAAGAGACCCAGTACTTC.

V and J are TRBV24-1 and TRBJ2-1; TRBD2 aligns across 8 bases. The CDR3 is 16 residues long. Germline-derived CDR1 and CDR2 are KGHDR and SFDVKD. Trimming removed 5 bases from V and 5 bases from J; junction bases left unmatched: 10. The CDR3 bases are TGTGCCACCAGTGGTGCCGGGACTAGGCAAGACAATGAGCAGTTCTTC. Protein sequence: CATSGAGTRQDNEQFF.

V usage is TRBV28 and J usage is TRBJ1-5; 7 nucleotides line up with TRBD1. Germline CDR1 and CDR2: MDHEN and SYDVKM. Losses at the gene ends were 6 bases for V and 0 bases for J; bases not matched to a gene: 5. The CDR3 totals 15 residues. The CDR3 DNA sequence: TGTGCCAGCAGCCCAGGGACAGTTAGCAATCAGCCCCAGCATTTT. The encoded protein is CASSPGTVSNQPQHF.

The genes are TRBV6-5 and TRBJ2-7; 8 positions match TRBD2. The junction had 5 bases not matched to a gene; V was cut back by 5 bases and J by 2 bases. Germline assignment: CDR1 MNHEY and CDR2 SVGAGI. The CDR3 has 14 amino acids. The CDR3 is CASSSGSVAYEQYF. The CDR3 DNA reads TGTGCCAGCAGTAGCGGGAGTGTGGCCTACGAGCAGTACTTC.

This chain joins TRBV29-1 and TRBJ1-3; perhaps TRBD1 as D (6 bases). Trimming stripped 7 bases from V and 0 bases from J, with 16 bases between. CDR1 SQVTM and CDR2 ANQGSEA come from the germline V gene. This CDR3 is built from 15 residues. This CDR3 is CSARGGMSSGNTIYF. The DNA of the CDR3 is TGCAGCGCAAGGGGGGGTATGAGCTCTGGAAACACCATATATTTT. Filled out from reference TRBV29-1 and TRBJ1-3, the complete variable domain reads SAVISQKPSRDICQRGTSLTIQCQVDSQVTMMFWYRQQPGQSLTLIATANQGSEATYESGFVIDKFPISRPNLTFSTLTVSNMSPEDSSIYLCSARGGMSSGNTIYFGEGSWLTVV.

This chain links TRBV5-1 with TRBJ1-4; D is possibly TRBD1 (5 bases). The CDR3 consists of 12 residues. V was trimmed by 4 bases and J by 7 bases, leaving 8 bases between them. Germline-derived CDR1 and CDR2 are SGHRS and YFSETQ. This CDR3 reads CASSEDSEKLFF. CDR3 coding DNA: TGCGCCAGCAGCGAAGACAGTGAAAAACTGTTTTTT.

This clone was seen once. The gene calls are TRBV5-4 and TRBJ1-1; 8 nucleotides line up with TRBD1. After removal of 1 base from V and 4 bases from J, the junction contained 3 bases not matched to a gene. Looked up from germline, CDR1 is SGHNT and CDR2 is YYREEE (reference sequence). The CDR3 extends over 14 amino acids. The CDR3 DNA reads TGTGCCAGCAGCTTGATCACAGGGGGCACTGAAGCTTTCTTT. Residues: CASSLITGGTEAFF.

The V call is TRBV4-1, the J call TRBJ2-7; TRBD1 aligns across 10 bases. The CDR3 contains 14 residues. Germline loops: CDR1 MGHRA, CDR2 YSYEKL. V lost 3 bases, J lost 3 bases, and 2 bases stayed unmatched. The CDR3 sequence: CASSQRDRGYEQYF. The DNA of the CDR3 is TGCGCCAGCAGCCAGCGGGACAGGGGCTACGAGCAGTACTTC.

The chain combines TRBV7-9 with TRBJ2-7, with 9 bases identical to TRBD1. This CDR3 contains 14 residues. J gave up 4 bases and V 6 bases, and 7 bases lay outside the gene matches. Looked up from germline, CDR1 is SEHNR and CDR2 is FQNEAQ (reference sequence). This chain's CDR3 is CASSPGTGMYEQYF. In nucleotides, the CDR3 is TGTGCCAGCAGTCCCGGGACAGGGATGTACGAGCAGTACTTC.

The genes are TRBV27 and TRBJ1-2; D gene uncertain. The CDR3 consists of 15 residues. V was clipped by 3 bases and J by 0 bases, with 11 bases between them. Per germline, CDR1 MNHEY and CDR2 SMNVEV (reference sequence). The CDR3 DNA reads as TGTGCCAGCAGTTTCGGTTCAGACGCTAACTATGGCTACACCTTC. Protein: CASSFGSDANYGYTF.

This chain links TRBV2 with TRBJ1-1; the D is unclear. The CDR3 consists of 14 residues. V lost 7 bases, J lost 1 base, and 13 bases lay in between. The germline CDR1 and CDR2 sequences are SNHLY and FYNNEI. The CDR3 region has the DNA TGTGCCAGCACAGTGGCGCAAAAGAACACTGAAGCTTTCTTT. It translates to CASTVAQKNTEAFF. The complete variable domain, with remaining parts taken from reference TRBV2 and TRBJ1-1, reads EPEVTQTPSHQVTQMGQEVILRCVPISNHLYFYWYRQILGQKVEFLVSFYNNEISEKSEIFDDQFSVERPDGSNFTLKIRSTKLEDSAMYFCASTVAQKNTEAFFGQGTRLTVV.

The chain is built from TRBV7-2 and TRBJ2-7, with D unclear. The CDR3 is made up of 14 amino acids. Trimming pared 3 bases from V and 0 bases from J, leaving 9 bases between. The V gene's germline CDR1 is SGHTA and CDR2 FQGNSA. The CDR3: CASSFRRSSYEQYF. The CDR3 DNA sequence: TGTGCCAGCAGCTTTCGGCGGAGCTCCTACGAGCAGTACTTC.

The CDR3 DNA reads TGTGCCAGCATCCCAGGGCAGTCTGGAAACACCATATATTTT. Amino acids: CASIPGQSGNTIYF. The gene calls are TRBV2 and TRBJ1-3; the D gene is possibly TRBD1 (5 bases). The CDR3 is 14 residues long. The V end was cut by 7 bases, the J end by 1 base, with 11 bases between. The V gene's germline CDR1 is SNHLY and CDR2 FYNNEI.

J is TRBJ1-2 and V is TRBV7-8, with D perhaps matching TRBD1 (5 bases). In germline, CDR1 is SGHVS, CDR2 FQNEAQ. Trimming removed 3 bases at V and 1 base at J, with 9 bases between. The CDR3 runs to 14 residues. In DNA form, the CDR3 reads TGTGCCAGCAGCTTGGGCCAGGGTAACTATGGCTACACCTTC. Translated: CASSLGQGNYGYTF.

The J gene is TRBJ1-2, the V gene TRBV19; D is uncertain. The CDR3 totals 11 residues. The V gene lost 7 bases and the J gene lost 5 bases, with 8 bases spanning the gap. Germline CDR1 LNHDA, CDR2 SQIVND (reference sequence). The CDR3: CASNLGYGYTF. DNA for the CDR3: TGTGCCAGTAACCTGGGGTATGGCTACACCTTC.

The CDR3 sequence is CAWNRPPGESEAFF. The CDR3 DNA reads as TGTGCCTGGAACCGCCCCCCAGGGGAATCTGAAGCTTTCTTT. The chain carries TRBV30 and TRBJ1-1; TRBD1 might be the D (6 bases). The V and J ends lost 4 bases and 6 bases respectively, with 18 bases between them. Germline V gene sequence: CDR1 GTSNPN, CDR2 SVGIG (reference sequence). This CDR3 comprises 14 residues.

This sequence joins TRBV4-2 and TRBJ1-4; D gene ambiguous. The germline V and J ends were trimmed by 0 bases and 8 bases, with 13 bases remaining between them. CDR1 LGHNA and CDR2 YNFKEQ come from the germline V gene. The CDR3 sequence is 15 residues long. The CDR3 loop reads CASSQDLGESEKLFF. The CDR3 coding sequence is TGTGCCAGCAGCCAAGATCTTGGGGAGTCAGAAAAACTGTTTTTT.

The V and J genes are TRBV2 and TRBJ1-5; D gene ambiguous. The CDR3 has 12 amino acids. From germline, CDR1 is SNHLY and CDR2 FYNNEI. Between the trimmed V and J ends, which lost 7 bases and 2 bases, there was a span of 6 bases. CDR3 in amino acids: CASMVGNQPQHF. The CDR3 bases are TGTGCCAGCATGGTGGGCAATCAGCCCCAGCATTTT.

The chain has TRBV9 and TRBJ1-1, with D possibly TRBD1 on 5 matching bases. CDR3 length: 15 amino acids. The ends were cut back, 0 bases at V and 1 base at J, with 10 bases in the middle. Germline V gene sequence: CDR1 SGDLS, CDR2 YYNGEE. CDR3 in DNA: TGTGCCAGCAGCGTAGAGGGGCAGGGGAACACTGAAGCTTTCTTT. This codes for CASSVEGQGNTEAFF.

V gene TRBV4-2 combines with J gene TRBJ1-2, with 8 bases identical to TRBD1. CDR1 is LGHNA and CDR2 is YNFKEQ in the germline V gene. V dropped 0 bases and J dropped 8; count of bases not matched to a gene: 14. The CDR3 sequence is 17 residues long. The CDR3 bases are TGTGCCAGCAGCCAAGATGCTACAGGGGGATTTCTTATCGGCTACACCTTC. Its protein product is CASSQDATGGFLIGYTF.

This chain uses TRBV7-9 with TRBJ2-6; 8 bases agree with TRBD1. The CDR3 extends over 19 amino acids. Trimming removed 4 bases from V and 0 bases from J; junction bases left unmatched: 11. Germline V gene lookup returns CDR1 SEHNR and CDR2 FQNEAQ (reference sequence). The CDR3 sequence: CASSSPRDRTISGANVLTF. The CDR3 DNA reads TGTGCCAGCAGCTCCCCCCGGGACAGGACCATCTCTGGGGCCAACGTCCTGACTTTC.